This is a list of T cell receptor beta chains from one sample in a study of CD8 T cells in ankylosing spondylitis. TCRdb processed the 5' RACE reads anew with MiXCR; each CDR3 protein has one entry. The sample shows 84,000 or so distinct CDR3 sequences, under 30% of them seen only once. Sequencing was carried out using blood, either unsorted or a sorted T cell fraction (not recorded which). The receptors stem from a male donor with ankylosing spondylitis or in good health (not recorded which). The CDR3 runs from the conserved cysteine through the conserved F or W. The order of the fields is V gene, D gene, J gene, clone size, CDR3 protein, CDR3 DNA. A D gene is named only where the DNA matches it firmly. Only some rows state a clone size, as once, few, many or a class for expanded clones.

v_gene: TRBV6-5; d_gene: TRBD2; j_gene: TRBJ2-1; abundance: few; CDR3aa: CASSDSAGGDDEQFF; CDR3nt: TGTGCCAGCAGTGACTCGGCGGGAGGGGACGATGAGCAGTTCTTC
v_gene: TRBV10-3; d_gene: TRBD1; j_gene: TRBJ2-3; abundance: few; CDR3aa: CAISAGDRAADTQYF; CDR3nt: TGTGCCATCAGTGCCGGGGACAGGGCGGCGGATACGCAGTATTTT
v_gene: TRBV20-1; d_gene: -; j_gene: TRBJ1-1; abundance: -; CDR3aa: CSVRDTLGLEAFF; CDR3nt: TGCAGTGTTCGGGACACCCTCGGGCTTGAAGCTTTCTTT
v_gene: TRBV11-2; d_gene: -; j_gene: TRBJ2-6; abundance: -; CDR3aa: CASSLTGWGSGANVLTF; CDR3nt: TGTGCCAGCAGCTTAACCGGGTGGGGTTCCGGGGCCAACGTCCTGACTTTC
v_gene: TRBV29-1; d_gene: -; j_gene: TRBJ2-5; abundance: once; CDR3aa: CSVRVAGEETQYF; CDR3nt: TGCAGCGTTCGCGTGGCCGGGGAAGAGACCCAGTACTTC
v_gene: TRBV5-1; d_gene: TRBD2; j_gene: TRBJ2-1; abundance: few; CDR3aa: CASSLRSGASQGQFF; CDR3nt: TGCGCCAGCAGCTTGCGTAGCGGGGCGAGCCAGGGTCAGTTCTTC
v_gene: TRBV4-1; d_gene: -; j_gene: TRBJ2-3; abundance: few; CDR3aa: CASSPHGAGTDTQYF; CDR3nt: TGCGCCAGCAGCCCGCACGGGGCAGGCACAGATACGCAGTATTTT
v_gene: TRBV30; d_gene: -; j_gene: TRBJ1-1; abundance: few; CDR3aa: CAWSKGVLDTEAFF; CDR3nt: TGTGCCTGGAGTAAAGGGGTGTTGGACACTGAAGCTTTCTTT
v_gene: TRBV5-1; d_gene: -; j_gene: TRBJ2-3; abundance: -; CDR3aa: CASSNPESTDTQYF; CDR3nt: TGCGCCAGCAGCAATCCTGAGAGCACAGATACGCAGTATTTT
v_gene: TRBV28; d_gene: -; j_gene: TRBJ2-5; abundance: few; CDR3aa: CASSRRTNSGYQETQYF; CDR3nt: TGTGCCAGCAGTCGGAGGACGAATAGCGGATATCAAGAGACCCAGTACTTC
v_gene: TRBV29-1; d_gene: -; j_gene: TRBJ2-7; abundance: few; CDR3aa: CSVGSTLFLEQYF; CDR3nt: TGCAGCGTTGGAAGTACACTGTTCCTCGAGCAGTACTTC
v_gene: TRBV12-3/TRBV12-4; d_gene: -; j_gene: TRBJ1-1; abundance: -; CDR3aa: CASSFFGTEAFF; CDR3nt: TGTGCCAGCAGTTTTTTTGGCACTGAAGCTTTCTTT
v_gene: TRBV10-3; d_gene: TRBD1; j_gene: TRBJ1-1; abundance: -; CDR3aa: CAISGNRGLPNTEAFF; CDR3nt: TGTGCCATCAGTGGAAACAGGGGCCTTCCGAACACTGAAGCTTTCTTT
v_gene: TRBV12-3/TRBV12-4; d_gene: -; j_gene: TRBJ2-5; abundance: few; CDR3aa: CASSFNRGAQYF; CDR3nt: TGTGCCAGCAGTTTTAACCGAGGGGCCCAGTACTTC
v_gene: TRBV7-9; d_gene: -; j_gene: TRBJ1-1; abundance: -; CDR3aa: CASSLNRGASTEAFF; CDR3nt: TGTGCCAGCAGCTTAAACCGAGGGGCCAGCACTGAAGCTTTCTTT
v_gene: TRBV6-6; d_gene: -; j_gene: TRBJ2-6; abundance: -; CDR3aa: CASSFGSGNVLTF; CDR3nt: TGTGCCAGCAGCTTCGGTTCTGGGAACGTCCTGACTTTC
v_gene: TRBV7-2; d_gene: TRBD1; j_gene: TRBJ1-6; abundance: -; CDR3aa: CASSARDSITLNSPLHF; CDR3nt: TGTGCCAGCAGCGCCCGGGACAGCATAACTTTGAATTCACCCCTCCACTTT
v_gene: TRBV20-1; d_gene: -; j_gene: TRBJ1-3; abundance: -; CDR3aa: CSARGLSGARHTIYF; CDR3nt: TGCAGTGCTAGAGGGTTAAGTGGGGCTAGACACACCATATATTTT
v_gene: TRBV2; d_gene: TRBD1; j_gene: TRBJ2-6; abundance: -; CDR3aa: CASRPGQRISGANVLTF; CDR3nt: TGTGCCAGCAGACCGGGACAGAGGATATCTGGGGCCAACGTCCTGACTTTC
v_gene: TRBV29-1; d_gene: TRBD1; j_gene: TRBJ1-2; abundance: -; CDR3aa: CSVRTIGTGGGGYGYTF; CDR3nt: TGCAGCGTCCGAACGATCGGGACAGGGGGCGGCGGCTATGGCTACACCTTC
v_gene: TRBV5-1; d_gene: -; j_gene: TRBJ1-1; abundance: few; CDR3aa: CASSLGGQGGAFF; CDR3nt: TGCGCCAGCAGCTTGGGGGGGCAGGGCGGAGCTTTCTTT
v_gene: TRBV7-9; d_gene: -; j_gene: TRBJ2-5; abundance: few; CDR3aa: CASSLHGETQYF; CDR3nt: TGTGCCAGCAGCTTGCATGGGGAGACCCAGTACTTC
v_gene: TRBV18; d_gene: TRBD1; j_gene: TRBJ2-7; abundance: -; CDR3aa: CASSPGTGGYYEQYF; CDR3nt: TGTGCCAGCTCACCCGGGACAGGGGGCTACTACGAGCAGTACTTC
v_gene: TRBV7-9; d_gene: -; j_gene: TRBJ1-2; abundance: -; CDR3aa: CASSLASGDNYGYTF; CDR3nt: TGTGCCAGCAGCTTAGCGAGCGGGGATAACTATGGCTACACCTTC
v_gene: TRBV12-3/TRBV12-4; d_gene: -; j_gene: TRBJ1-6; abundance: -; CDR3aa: CASSLSKHSPLHF; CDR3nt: TGTGCCAGCAGTTTGTCGAAACATTCACCCCTCCACTTT
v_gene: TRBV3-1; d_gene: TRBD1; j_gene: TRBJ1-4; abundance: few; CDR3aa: CASSHPDRGLFF; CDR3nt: TGTGCCAGCAGCCACCCCGACAGGGGACTGTTTTTT
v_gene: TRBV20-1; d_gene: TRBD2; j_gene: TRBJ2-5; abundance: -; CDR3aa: CSASSGTSGSGETQYF; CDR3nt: TGCAGTGCTAGTTCCGGGACTAGCGGGAGCGGGGAGACCCAGTACTTC
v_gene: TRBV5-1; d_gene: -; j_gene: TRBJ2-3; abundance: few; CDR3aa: CASSSGSHTDTQYF; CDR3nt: TGCGCCAGCAGCTCGGGAAGCCACACAGATACGCAGTATTTT
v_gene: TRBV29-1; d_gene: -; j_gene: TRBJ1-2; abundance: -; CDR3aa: CSVDNYGYTF; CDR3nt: TGCAGCGTTGATAACTATGGCTACACCTTC
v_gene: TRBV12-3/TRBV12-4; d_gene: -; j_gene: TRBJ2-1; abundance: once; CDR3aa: CASREGGSPNEQFF; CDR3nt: TGTGCCAGCAGGGAAGGTGGGAGTCCCAATGAGCAGTTCTTC
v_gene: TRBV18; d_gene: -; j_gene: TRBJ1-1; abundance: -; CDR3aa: CASSPRLAEAFF; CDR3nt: TGTGCCAGCTCACCACGGCTCGCTGAAGCTTTCTTT
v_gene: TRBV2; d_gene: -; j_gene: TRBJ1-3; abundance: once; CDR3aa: CASSMTDLPGNTIYF; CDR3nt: TGTGCCAGCAGTATGACAGATTTGCCTGGAAACACCATATATTTT
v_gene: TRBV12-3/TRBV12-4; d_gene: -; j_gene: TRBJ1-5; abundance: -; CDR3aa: CASSFGLGGQPQHF; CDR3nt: TGTGCCAGCAGTTTTGGACTAGGTGGTCAGCCCCAGCATTTT
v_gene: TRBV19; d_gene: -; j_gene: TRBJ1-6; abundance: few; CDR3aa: CASRDNSPLHF; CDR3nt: TGTGCCAGTAGAGATAATTCACCCCTCCACTTT
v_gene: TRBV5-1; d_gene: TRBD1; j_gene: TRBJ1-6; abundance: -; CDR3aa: CASSLRQGASPLHF; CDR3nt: TGCGCCAGCAGCTTGAGACAGGGGGCTTCACCCCTCCACTTT
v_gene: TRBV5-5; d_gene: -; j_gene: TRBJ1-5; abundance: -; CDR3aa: CASSLTGSRPQHF; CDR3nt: TGTGCCAGCAGCTTGACAGGTAGCCGGCCCCAGCATTTT
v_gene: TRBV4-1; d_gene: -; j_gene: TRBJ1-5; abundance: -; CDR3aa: CASSQDLIRGGNQPQHF; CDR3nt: TGCGCCAGCAGCCAAGATCTGATCCGGGGGGGCAATCAGCCCCAGCATTTT
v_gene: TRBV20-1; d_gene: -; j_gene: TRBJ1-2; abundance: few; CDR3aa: CSAREVRQSFYGYTF; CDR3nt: TGCAGTGCTAGAGAAGTCCGACAGAGCTTCTATGGCTACACCTTC
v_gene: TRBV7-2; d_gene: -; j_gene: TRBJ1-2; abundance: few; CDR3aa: CASSLVAGKAGVWGYTF; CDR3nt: TGTGCCAGCAGCTTAGTAGCGGGGAAGGCGGGAGTATGGGGCTACACCTTC
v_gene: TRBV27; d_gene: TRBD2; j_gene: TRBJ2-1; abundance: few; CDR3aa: CASSGTSGGLSVSYNEQFF; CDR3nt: TGTGCCAGCAGTGGGACTAGCGGGGGGCTTTCAGTATCCTACAATGAGCAGTTCTTC
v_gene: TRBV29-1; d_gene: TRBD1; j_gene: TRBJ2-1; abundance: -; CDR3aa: CSARQGPGEQFF; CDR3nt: TGCAGCGCACGACAGGGGCCCGGTGAGCAGTTCTTC
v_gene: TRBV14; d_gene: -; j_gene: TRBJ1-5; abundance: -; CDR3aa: CASSRTGNQPQHF; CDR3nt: TGTGCCAGCAGCCGGACAGGCAATCAGCCCCAGCATTTT
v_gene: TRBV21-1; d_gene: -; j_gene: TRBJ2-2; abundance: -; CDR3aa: CASSKGGQEGTGELFF; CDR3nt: TGTGCCAGCAGCAAAGGGGGGCAGGAGGGGACCGGGGAGCTGTTTTTT
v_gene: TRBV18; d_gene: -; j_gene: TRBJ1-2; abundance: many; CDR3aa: CASSEEMNEGYTF; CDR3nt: TGTGCCAGCTCCGAGGAAATGAACGAAGGCTACACCTTC
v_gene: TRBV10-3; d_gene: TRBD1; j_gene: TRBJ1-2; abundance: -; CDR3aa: CAISSVAGQGYGYTF; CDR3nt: TGTGCCATCAGTTCGGTGGCAGGACAGGGTTATGGCTACACCTTC
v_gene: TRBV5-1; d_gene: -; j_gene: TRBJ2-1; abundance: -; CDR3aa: CASSYMVDNEQFF; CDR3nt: TGCGCCAGCAGCTATATGGTCGACAATGAGCAGTTCTTC
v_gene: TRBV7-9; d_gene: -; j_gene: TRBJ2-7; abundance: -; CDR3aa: CASSAGVWTAYEQYF; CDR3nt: TGTGCCAGCAGCGCGGGTGTGTGGACCGCCTACGAGCAGTACTTC
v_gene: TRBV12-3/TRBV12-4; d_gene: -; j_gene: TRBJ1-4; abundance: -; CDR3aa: CASSFHQGLNEKLFF; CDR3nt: TGTGCCAGCAGTTTTCATCAAGGGTTGAATGAAAAACTGTTTTTT
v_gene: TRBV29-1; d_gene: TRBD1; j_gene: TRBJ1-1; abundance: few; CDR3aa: CSVVQGASEAFF; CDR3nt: TGCAGCGTTGTACAGGGGGCCTCTGAAGCTTTCTTT
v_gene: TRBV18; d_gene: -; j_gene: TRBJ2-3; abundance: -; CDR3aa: CASSSMDPRGDTQYF; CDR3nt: TGTGCCAGCTCATCAATGGACCCCCGGGGAGATACGCAGTATTTT